The sequence of this TCR beta chain was determined in a study of a mutant IDH1 vaccine in newly diagnosed glioma. About the research overall: Males made up about 60% and females approximately 38% of treated patients, whose mean age was approximately 41 years. The therapy given earlier, which was standard therapy, consisted of radiotherapy, temozolomide, or both, and most of the patients received both. Whole-study results and caveats: Immune responses induced by the vaccine were seen in about 93% of patients, spanning multiple MHC alleles.

Time point noted: baseline, week 1 (first vaccination visit). Treatment indicated: pre-vaccination baseline after standard-of-care therapy. Method: immunoSEQ multiplex PCR; TCRdb's copy keeps in-frame clones and lacks some. The data hold about 32,000 clones, with over 70% observed a single time. Worth noting for this clone: The antigen remains undetermined.

Trimming left V 6 bases short and J 7 bases short, with 13 bases between. This CDR3 has 13 residues. The germline gives CDR1 MRHNA, CDR2 SNTAGT. The TCR was taken from a man in his thirties or forties with glioma. The sample consisted of PBMCs, taken from a glioma patient treated with radiotherapy, temozolomide or both. The chain joins TRBV6-4 to TRBJ1-5, with a weak D call TRBD1 (5 bases). The CDR3 DNA reads TGTGCCAGCAGCAAAGGGGCGGAACAGCCCCAGCATTTT. It yields the protein CASSKGAEQPQHF.